These T cell receptor beta chains were read from a single sample in a study of blood T cell repertoires in COVID-19. The protocol was immunoSEQ multiplex PCR, while the TCRdb copy is restricted to in-frame clones and leaves out a portion. The sample has 250,000 or so clones; approximately 88% are singletons. Sequencing input: peripheral blood. The source of these receptors is a woman aged 25 to 45 with acute or convalescent COVID-19. Both conserved end residues are part of each CDR3. The D gene is left open where the match is weak. Not all rows give a size; the values are once, few, many and, for expanded clones, a class.

v_gene	j_gene	abundance	d_gene	CDR3nt	CDR3aa
TRBV29-1	TRBJ2-1	.	TRBD2	TGCAGCTCCTTAGCGGGACTCAATGAGCAGTTCTTC	CSSLAGLNEQFF
TRBV27	TRBJ1-5	few	.	TGTGCCAGCAGTTGGGGGGGACTCTCGGGCAATCAGCCCCAGCATTTT	CASSWGGLSGNQPQHF
TRBV18	TRBJ2-1	.	.	TGTGCCAGCTCGTCGACGGACAGTACCTACAATGAGCAGTTCTTC	CASSSTDSTYNEQFF
TRBV4-3	TRBJ1-1	once	.	TGCGCCAGCAGCCAAGATAGGTCAGGGAGGGATTCTGCTTTCTTT	CASSQDRSGRDSAFF
TRBV6-1	TRBJ2-7	.	TRBD1	TGTGCCAGCAGTGAAGCGGGGACAGGGTCCCACGAGCAGTACTTC	CASSEAGTGSHEQYF
TRBV27	TRBJ1-6	.	.	TGTGCCAGCAGTTTCAGTAATTCACCCCTCCACTTT	CASSFSNSPLHF
TRBV27	TRBJ1-3	.	.	TGTGCCAGCAGTTCTGTCAGGGGATCCGGAAACACCATATATTTT	CASSSVRGSGNTIYF
TRBV6-2/TRBV6-3	TRBJ2-7	.	.	TGTGCCAGCAGTTACGGAGGGAGCATCTACGAGCAGTACTTC	CASSYGGSIYEQYF
TRBV3-1/TRBV3-2	TRBJ2-7	.	TRBD1	TGTGCCAGCAGCCCCGACAGGGGCTACGAGCAGTACTTC	CASSPDRGYEQYF
TRBV6-2/TRBV6-3	TRBJ2-7	.	TRBD1	TGTGCCAGCAGTTACCCTGACAGGGGGCAGCGGGAGCAGTACTTC	CASSYPDRGQREQYF
TRBV29-1	TRBJ2-5	.	.	TGCAGCGTTGTCCAGGGGCTAGAGACCCAGTACTTC	CSVVQGLETQYF
TRBV6-2/TRBV6-3	TRBJ1-2	.	TRBD1	TGTGCCAGCAGTGACCCACAGGGGGCAGGCGGCTACACCTTC	CASSDPQGAGGYTF
TRBV14	TRBJ2-1	.	TRBD2	TGTGCCAGCAGCCAAGCCGTCCTAGCGGGGGGGCGCGTGGAGCAGTTCTTC	CASSQAVLAGGRVEQFF
TRBV5-1	TRBJ2-1	.	TRBD2	TGCGCCAGCAGCTCCTTCGGACTAGCGGGAGGGCCGCGTGGCAATGAGCAGTTCTTC	CASSSFGLAGGPRGNEQFF
TRBV2	TRBJ1-1	.	.	TGTGCCAGCAGTGTAGACAGATTTGAAGCTTTCTTT	CASSVDRFEAFF
TRBV5-8	TRBJ1-5	.	.	TGTGCCAGCAGCTTGGATATCAGAGGAAAAAATCAGCCCCAGCATTTT	CASSLDIRGKNQPQHF
TRBV27	TRBJ2-7	.	TRBD2	TGTGCCAGCAGTTTAAACTTATGGGGGGGAGAGCAGTACTTC	CASSLNLWGGEQYF
TRBV4-3	TRBJ1-3	.	.	TGCGCCAGCAGCCAAGATTTTGGGTCGAGGAGCTCTGGAAACACCATATATTTT	CASSQDFGSRSSGNTIYF
TRBV12-5	TRBJ2-7	.	.	TGTGCTAGTGGTTTGGCGGAGGACGAGCAGTACTTC	CASGLAEDEQYF
TRBV7-9	TRBJ2-7	.	TRBD2	TGTGCCAGCAGCTCAAAGACTAGCGGGAAACTCGGCGAGCAGTACTTC	CASSSKTSGKLGEQYF
TRBV5-1	TRBJ2-7	.	TRBD1	TGCGCCAGCAGCTCCGAAGGGGGCGTCTACGAGCAGTACTTC	CASSSEGGVYEQYF
TRBV10-2	TRBJ2-7	.	TRBD1	TGCGCCAGCAGTGAGCCAGGGACAGGGACCTCCTACGAGCAGTACTTC	CASSEPGTGTSYEQYF
TRBV7-7	TRBJ2-1	.	.	TGTGCTAGCAGCTTAGCGCTTGCCCTCCGGGGTGAGCAGTTCTTC	CASSLALALRGEQFF
TRBV18	TRBJ2-5	.	.	TGTGCCAGCTCACCAGGGGGGGAGACCCAGTACTTC	CASSPGGETQYF
TRBV5-6	TRBJ2-5	.	.	TGTGCCAGCAGCCCGGAGGGATGGGACCAAGAGACCCAGTACTTC	CASSPEGWDQETQYF
TRBV19	TRBJ2-7	once	TRBD2	TGTGCCAGTAGTAGATCCAGCGGGGGCTTCTACGAGCAGTACTTC	CASSRSSGGFYEQYF
TRBV27	TRBJ1-4	.	TRBD1	TGTGCCAGCTCCAACCTCAGGGGGCTCACTAATGAAAAACTGTTTTTT	CASSNLRGLTNEKLFF
TRBV5-6	TRBJ2-7	.	TRBD1	TGTGCCAGCAGCCTAATGGCCGGGACAGGGGCCTGGGGGCAGTACTTC	CASSLMAGTGAWGQYF
TRBV6-2/TRBV6-3	TRBJ1-2	once	.	TGTGCCAGCAGTTACGACAGGTCGGGGTATGGCTACACCTTC	CASSYDRSGYGYTF
TRBV25-1	TRBJ1-1	once	.	TGTGCCAGCAGGCGGGGCATTGGCACTGAAGCTTTCTTT	CASRRGIGTEAFF
TRBV6-5	TRBJ1-3	.	.	TGTGCCACCAGCAGGGCAGCCCCTGGAAACACCATATATTTT	CATSRAAPGNTIYF
TRBV9	TRBJ1-3	.	.	TGTGCCAGCAGCGTTGGAGACACCATATATTTT	CASSVGDTIYF
TRBV24-1	TRBJ2-1	.	.	TGTGCCACCAGTGATTACGGGTATGAGCAGTTCTTC	CATSDYGYEQFF
TRBV7-2	TRBJ2-4	.	.	TGTGCCAGCAGCTTGGGTCCACTGGGACTTGGGATGGCCAAAAACATTCAGTACTTC	CASSLGPLGLGMAKNIQYF
TRBV4-2	TRBJ2-5	few	TRBD2	TGTGCCAGCAGCCAAGAATCCCTAGCGGGAGGCCGGGGAGAGACCCAGTACTTC	CASSQESLAGGRGETQYF
TRBV2	TRBJ2-7	.	.	TGTGCCAGCAGTGTAGTACGTTCCTACGAGCAGTACTTC	CASSVVRSYEQYF
TRBV29-1	TRBJ1-1	.	.	TGCAGCGTTGTGTACATAGCGAACACTGAAGCTTTCTTT	CSVVYIANTEAFF
TRBV7-6	TRBJ1-4	.	.	TGTGCCAGCAGCGGCAGGGAAGGTGAAAAACTGTTTTTT	CASSGREGEKLFF
TRBV12-3/TRBV12-4	TRBJ1-2	.	.	TGTGCCAGCAGTTATGGACAGATCAATGGCTACACCTTC	CASSYGQINGYTF
TRBV6-5	TRBJ2-3	.	.	TGTGCCAGCAGTCGCCAGGGTCGGGTTCGAGATACGCAGTATTTT	CASSRQGRVRDTQYF
TRBV2	TRBJ2-6	.	TRBD2	TGTGCCAGCAGTGAACGGGGAGGGGCTGGGGCCAACGTCCTGACTTTC	CASSERGGAGANVLTF
TRBV6-5	TRBJ1-2	.	.	TGTGCCAGCAGGGCCGGTGCGGGTTCTAACTATGGCTACACCTTC	CASRAGAGSNYGYTF
TRBV10-3	TRBJ2-7	few	TRBD2	TGTGCCACCTCGGGACTAGCGGGAGCAGAAGGCTCCTACGAGCAGTACTTC	CATSGLAGAEGSYEQYF
TRBV5-6	TRBJ1-1	.	TRBD1	TGTGCCAGCAGCCGCGGACAGGTAAACACTGAAGCTTTCTTT	CASSRGQVNTEAFF
TRBV7-2	TRBJ2-1	.	TRBD1	TGTGCCAGCAGCACCCGGACAGGGCTAAATGAGCAGTTCTTC	CASSTRTGLNEQFF
TRBV5-1	TRBJ1-2	.	TRBD1	TGCGCCAGCAGCTTCGACAGGGGAGTTGATGGCTACACCTTC	CASSFDRGVDGYTF
TRBV19	TRBJ1-4	.	.	TGTGCCAGTAGTATCGGGGGGAGTGTTAATGAAAAACTGTTTTTT	CASSIGGSVNEKLFF
TRBV29-1	TRBJ2-7	.	TRBD2	TGCAGCGCCTCACCCGCGAGCGGGAGTTCCTACGAGCAGTACTTC	CSASPASGSSYEQYF
TRBV4-3	TRBJ2-7	.	.	TGCGCCAGCAGCCAGGGGCAGGGCTCCTACGAGCAGTACTTC	CASSQGQGSYEQYF
TRBV9	TRBJ2-5	.	.	TGTGCCAGCAGCGTATCCCCGAGGTCAGAGACCCAGTACTTC	CASSVSPRSETQYF
TRBV19	TRBJ2-1	.	TRBD2	TGTGCCAGTAGTATGAGCGGGAGTATTAATGAGCAGTTCTTC	CASSMSGSINEQFF
TRBV3-1/TRBV3-2	TRBJ1-2	once	.	TGTGCCAGCAGCCAAGGGGGGTACAGGGTCTATGGCTACACCTTC	CASSQGGYRVYGYTF
TRBV5-1	TRBJ2-5	once	TRBD2	TGCGCCAGCAGCCCCCTCTCTTCTAGCGGGAGGCGGAAAGAGACCCAGTACTTC	CASSPLSSSGRRKETQYF
TRBV19	TRBJ1-2	.	TRBD1	TGTGCCAGTAGTTTCGGACAGGGACACTATGGCTACACCTTC	CASSFGQGHYGYTF
TRBV10-3	TRBJ2-3	.	.	TGTGCCATCAGGAAGACTATCACAGATACGCAGTATTTT	CAIRKTITDTQYF